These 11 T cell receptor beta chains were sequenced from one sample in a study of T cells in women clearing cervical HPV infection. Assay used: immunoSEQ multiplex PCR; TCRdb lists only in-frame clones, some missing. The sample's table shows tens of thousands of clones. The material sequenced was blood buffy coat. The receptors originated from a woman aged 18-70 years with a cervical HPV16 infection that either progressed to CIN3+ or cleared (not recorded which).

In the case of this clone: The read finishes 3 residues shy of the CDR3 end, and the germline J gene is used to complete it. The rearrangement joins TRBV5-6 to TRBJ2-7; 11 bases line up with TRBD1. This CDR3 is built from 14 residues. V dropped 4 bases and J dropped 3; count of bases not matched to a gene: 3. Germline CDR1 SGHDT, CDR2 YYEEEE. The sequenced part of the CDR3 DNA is TGTGCCAGCAGCCTAGGGACAGGGGGCTACGAG. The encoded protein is CASSLGTGGYE. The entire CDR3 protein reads CASSLGTGGYEQYF.

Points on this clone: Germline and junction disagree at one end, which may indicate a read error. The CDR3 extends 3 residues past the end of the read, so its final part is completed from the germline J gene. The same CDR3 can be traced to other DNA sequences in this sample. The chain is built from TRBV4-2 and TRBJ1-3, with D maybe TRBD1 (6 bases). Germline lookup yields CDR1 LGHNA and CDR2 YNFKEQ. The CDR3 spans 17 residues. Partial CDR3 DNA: TGTGCCAGCAGCCAACAAATGTGGGACACCTCTGGAAACACG. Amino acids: CASSQQMWDTSGNT. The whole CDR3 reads CASSQQMWDTSGNTIYF.

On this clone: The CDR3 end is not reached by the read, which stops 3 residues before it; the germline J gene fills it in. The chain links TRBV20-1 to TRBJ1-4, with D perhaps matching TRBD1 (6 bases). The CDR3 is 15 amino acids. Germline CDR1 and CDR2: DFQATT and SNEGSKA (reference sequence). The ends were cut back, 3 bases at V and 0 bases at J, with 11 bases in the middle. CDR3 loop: CSARAGVATNEKLFF. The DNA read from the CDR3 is TGCAGTGCTAGGGCAGGGGTCGCAACTAATGAAAAA.

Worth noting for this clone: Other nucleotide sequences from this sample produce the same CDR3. CDR3 bases read: TGTGCCAGCTCCCCTGGACAGGGGGCCGTATACGAC. It translates to CASSPGQGAVYD. The entire CDR3 is CASSPGQGAVYDYTF. The rearrangement uses TRBV18 and TRBJ1-2; 11 nucleotides align to TRBD1. The CDR3 goes on 3 residues after the read ends, and that part is filled in from the germline J gene. CDR1 and CDR2 from the germline V gene are KGHSH and LQKENI. CDR3 size: 15 residues.

CDR3 protein: CASSLFVWDRGRAAWNEQFF. The covered CDR3 bases are TGCGCCAGCAGCTTGTTTGTCTGGGACAGGGGGCGTGCGGCGTGGAATGAG. The genes are TRBV5-1 and TRBJ2-1, with 12 bases fitting TRBD1. The read terminates 3 residues before the CDR3 end, so the remaining end is supplied by the germline J gene. V gave up 1 base and J gave up 7 bases; unmatched junction bases: 18. The CDR3 sequence is 20 residues long. Germline V lookup: CDR1 SGHRS, CDR2 YFSETQ.

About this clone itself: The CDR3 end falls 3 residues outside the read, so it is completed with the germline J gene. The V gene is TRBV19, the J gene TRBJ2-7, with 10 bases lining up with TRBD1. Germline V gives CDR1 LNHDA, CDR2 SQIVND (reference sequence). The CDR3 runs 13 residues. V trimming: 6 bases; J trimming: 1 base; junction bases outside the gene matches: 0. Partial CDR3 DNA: TGTGCCAGTAGGGACAGGGGGTCCTACGAG. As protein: CASRDRGSYE. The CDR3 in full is CASRDRGSYEQYF.

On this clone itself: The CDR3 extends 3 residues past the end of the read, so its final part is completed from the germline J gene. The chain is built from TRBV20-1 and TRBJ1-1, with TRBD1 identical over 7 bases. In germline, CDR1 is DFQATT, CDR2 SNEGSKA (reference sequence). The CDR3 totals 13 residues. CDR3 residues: CSARYGTEGLAFF. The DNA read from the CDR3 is TGCAGTGCTAGATACGGGACAGAGGGTCTG.

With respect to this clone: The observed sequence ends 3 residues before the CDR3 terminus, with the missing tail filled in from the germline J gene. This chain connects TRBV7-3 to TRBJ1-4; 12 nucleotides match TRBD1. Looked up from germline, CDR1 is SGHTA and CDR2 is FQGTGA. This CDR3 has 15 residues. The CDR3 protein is CASSLPGQGASPLFF. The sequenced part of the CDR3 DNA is TGTGCCAGCAGCCTCCCGGGACAGGGGGCGTCACCA.

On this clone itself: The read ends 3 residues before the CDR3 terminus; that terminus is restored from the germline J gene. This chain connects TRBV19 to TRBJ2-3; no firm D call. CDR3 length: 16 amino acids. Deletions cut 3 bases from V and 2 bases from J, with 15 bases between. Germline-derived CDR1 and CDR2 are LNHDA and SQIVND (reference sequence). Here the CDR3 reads CASSISQATFTDTQYF. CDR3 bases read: TGTGCCAGTAGTATCTCGCAGGCCACGTTCACAGATACG.

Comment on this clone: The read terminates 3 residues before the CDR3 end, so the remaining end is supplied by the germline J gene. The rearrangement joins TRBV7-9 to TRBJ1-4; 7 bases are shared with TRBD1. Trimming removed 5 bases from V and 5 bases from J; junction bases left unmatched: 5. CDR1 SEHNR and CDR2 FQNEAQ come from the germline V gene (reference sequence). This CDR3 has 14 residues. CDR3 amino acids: CASSMDRSNEKLFF. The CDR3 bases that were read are TGTGCCAGCAGCATGGACAGGTCAAATGAAAAA.

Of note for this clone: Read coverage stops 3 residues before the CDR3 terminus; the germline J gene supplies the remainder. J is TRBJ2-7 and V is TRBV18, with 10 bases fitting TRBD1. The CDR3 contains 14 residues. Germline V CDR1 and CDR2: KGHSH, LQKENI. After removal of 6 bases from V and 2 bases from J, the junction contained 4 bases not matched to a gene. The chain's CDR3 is CASSRDRGTYEQYF. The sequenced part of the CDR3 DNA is TGTGCCAGCTCCCGGGACAGGGGCACCTACGAG.